This T cell receptor (beta chain) is from a study of T-cell memory formation after mild COVID-19. 5'RACE with constant-segment primers yielded barcoded, UMI-tagged TCR alpha and TCR beta cDNA libraries. Using its own MiXCR run on the 5' RACE reads, TCRdb lists one record per CDR3 protein. Of 250,000 to 300,000 distinct CDR3 sequences in the sample, roughly 15% were seen once. This clonotype was counted only a few times. Its target is not known. The study, taken as a whole, reports: Those CD4+ clones that contracted were mainly in CM and EM (CD8+ ones in EMRA). Pre-infection memory carried some responding clones, suggesting that cross-reactive memory joined.

Trimming pared 0 bases from V and 8 bases from J, leaving 11 bases between. The CDR3 length is 14 residues. CDR1 and CDR2 (germline): SGHRS, YFSETQ. The sequencing input was PBMCs or a T cell subset sorted from them (not recorded which). This TCR was recovered from a man in his late teens or twenties who had mild COVID-19 (a few samples of this study predate the infection). Cell type and time point are not known. J is TRBJ1-4 and V is TRBV5-1; D not certain. CDR3 protein: CASSLGRPSEKLFF. CDR3 DNA sequence: TGCGCCAGCAGCTTGGGCAGGCCTAGCGAAAAACTGTTTTTT.